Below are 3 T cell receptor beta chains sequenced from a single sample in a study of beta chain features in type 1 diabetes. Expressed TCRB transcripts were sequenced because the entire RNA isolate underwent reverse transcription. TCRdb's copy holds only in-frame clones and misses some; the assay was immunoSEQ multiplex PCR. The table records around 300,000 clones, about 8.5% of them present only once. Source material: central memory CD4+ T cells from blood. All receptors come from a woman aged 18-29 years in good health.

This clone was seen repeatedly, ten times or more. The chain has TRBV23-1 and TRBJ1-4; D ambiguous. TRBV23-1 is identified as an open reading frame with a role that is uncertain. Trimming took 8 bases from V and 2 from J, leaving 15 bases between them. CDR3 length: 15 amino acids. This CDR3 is CASGPRGQTNEKLFF. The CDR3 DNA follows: TGCGCCAGCGGCCCCCGTGGGCAGACTAATGAAAAACTGTTTTTT.

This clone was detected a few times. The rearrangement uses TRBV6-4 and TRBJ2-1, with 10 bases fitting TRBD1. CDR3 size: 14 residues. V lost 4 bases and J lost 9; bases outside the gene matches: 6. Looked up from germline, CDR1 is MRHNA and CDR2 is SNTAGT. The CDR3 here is CASSGQGAMGEQFF. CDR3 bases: TGTGCCAGCAGTGGACAGGGGGCAATGGGTGAGCAGTTCTTC.

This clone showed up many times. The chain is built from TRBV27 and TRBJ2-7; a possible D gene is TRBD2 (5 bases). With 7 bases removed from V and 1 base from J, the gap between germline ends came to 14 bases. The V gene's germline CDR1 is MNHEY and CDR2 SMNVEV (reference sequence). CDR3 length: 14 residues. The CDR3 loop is CASMPRLNSYEQYF. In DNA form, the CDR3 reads TGTGCCAGCATGCCCAGACTAAATTCCTACGAGCAGTACTTC.